A selection of T cell receptor beta chains follows, all from one sample in a study of T cell repertoires in cytomegalovirus infection. In TCRdb, the reads were re-called with MiXCR into one record per CDR3 protein. The sample shows over 250,000 distinct CDR3 sequences, about 26% of them seen only once. The sample consisted of PBMCs. These receptor sequences come from a human donor in good health (CMV status not recorded). Some clones in this sample may be carry-over from other donors' samples. The CDR3 runs from the conserved cysteine through the conserved F or W. Each record gives: V gene, J gene, D gene, clone size, CDR3 DNA, CDR3 protein. A D gene is named only where the DNA matches it firmly. The listing skips clone size in some rows; elsewhere it reads once, few, many or a size class.

v_gene: TRBV5-1; j_gene: TRBJ2-1; d_gene: .; abundance: .; CDR3nt: TGCGCCAGCACATCTGGGAACCCAAAGTACAATGAGCAGTTCTTC; CDR3aa: CASTSGNPKYNEQFF
v_gene: TRBV28; j_gene: TRBJ2-5; d_gene: TRBD1; abundance: many; CDR3nt: TGTGCCAGCAGGGGGACAGGGATCCAAGAGACCCAGTACTTC; CDR3aa: CASRGTGIQETQYF
v_gene: TRBV7-2; j_gene: TRBJ2-7; d_gene: .; abundance: many; CDR3nt: TGTGCCAGCAGCCCAGGATGGGGGTCGGGCGAGCAGTACTTC; CDR3aa: CASSPGWGSGEQYF
v_gene: TRBV20-1; j_gene: TRBJ1-6; d_gene: TRBD1; abundance: few; CDR3nt: TGCAGTGCTAGAGCAGGCACAGGGGTAAATTCACCCCTCCACTTT; CDR3aa: CSARAGTGVNSPLHF
v_gene: TRBV4-1; j_gene: TRBJ1-6; d_gene: .; abundance: .; CDR3nt: TGCGCCAGCAGCCAGGCCTCCTCCCAGGGTGAGAATTCACCCCTCCACTTT; CDR3aa: CASSQASSQGENSPLHF
v_gene: TRBV28; j_gene: TRBJ2-7; d_gene: TRBD1; abundance: .; CDR3nt: TGTGCCAGCAGTCTCCTTTACAGGGGGCACCACGAGCAGTACTTC; CDR3aa: CASSLLYRGHHEQYF
v_gene: TRBV12-3/TRBV12-4; j_gene: TRBJ2-1; d_gene: .; abundance: .; CDR3nt: TGTGCCAGCTTTCTTTCAGGGAATGAGCAGTTCTTC; CDR3aa: CASFLSGNEQFF
v_gene: TRBV7-2; j_gene: TRBJ2-2; d_gene: TRBD2; abundance: many; CDR3nt: TGTGCCAGCAGCTTAGTATTGCGGGGGAGCGGGGAGCTGTTTTTT; CDR3aa: CASSLVLRGSGELFF
v_gene: TRBV7-9; j_gene: TRBJ1-2; d_gene: TRBD1; abundance: many; CDR3nt: TGTGCCAGCAGCTCGATCACAAGGGGACAGGGGGCAGGATATGGCTACACCTTC; CDR3aa: CASSSITRGQGAGYGYTF
v_gene: TRBV7-8; j_gene: TRBJ2-3; d_gene: .; abundance: .; CDR3nt: TGTGCCAGCAGCTTAGCAGATGGGGTGGTAGATACGCAGTATTTT; CDR3aa: CASSLADGVVDTQYF
v_gene: TRBV6-1; j_gene: TRBJ2-4; d_gene: .; abundance: few; CDR3nt: TGTGCCAGCACCCGCACAGGGACCAAAAACATTCAGTACTTC; CDR3aa: CASTRTGTKNIQYF
v_gene: TRBV7-3; j_gene: TRBJ2-1; d_gene: .; abundance: many; CDR3nt: TGTGCCAGCAGCCCTTCCACGGGCTACAATGAGCAGTTCTTC; CDR3aa: CASSPSTGYNEQFF
v_gene: TRBV11-2; j_gene: TRBJ2-2; d_gene: TRBD1; abundance: many; CDR3nt: TGTGCCAGCAGCTTCGCAGGGGGCGTTGGCACCGGGGAGCTGTTTTTT; CDR3aa: CASSFAGGVGTGELFF
v_gene: TRBV6-1; j_gene: TRBJ2-1; d_gene: .; abundance: many; CDR3nt: TGTGCCAGCAGTTTCGGGAGCTCCTACAATGAGCAGTTCTTC; CDR3aa: CASSFGSSYNEQFF
v_gene: TRBV5-1; j_gene: TRBJ1-2; d_gene: .; abundance: .; CDR3nt: TGCGCCAGCAGCTTGGAGACAGTGGGTGGCTACACCTTC; CDR3aa: CASSLETVGGYTF
v_gene: TRBV28; j_gene: TRBJ2-7; d_gene: TRBD2; abundance: few; CDR3nt: TGTGCCAGCAGTCCGTCCCATAGCGGGAGTAACGAGCAGTACTTC; CDR3aa: CASSPSHSGSNEQYF
v_gene: TRBV7-9; j_gene: TRBJ1-5; d_gene: .; abundance: few; CDR3nt: TGTGCCAGCAGCGCCGAGGGCCGCCTCTTTGAGCAGCCCCAGCATTTT; CDR3aa: CASSAEGRLFEQPQHF
v_gene: TRBV2; j_gene: TRBJ2-2; d_gene: .; abundance: .; CDR3nt: TGTGCCAGCTGGTTTAACACCGGGGAGCTGTTTTTT; CDR3aa: CASWFNTGELFF
v_gene: TRBV7-2; j_gene: TRBJ1-2; d_gene: .; abundance: many; CDR3nt: TGTGCCAGCATCACCGGGGCATCAATCTGGGCCTATGGCTACACCTTC; CDR3aa: CASITGASIWAYGYTF
v_gene: TRBV20-1; j_gene: TRBJ1-2; d_gene: .; abundance: once; CDR3nt: TGCAGTGCTAGAGATCCTCAGGCCCTCAGAAAGGGCTACACCTTC; CDR3aa: CSARDPQALRKGYTF
v_gene: TRBV7-2; j_gene: TRBJ2-1; d_gene: .; abundance: many; CDR3nt: TGTGCCAGCAGCCCCATCAATGAGCAGTTCTTC; CDR3aa: CASSPINEQFF
v_gene: TRBV7-8; j_gene: TRBJ2-7; d_gene: .; abundance: .; CDR3nt: TGTGCCAGCAGCTTAGGGCACACCAACTACGAGCAGTACTTC; CDR3aa: CASSLGHTNYEQYF
v_gene: TRBV20-1; j_gene: TRBJ2-1; d_gene: .; abundance: .; CDR3nt: TGCAGTGCCCCTAGGGTTAATGAGCAGTTCTTC; CDR3aa: CSAPRVNEQFF
v_gene: TRBV29-1; j_gene: TRBJ2-5; d_gene: .; abundance: many; CDR3nt: TGCAGCGTTGAAGACCCTAGCAAAGAGACCCAGTACTTC; CDR3aa: CSVEDPSKETQYF
v_gene: TRBV28; j_gene: TRBJ2-1; d_gene: TRBD2; abundance: many; CDR3nt: TGTGCCAGCAGTTTCCCCGGGACTAGCGTTAGCTCCTACAATGAGCAGTTCTTC; CDR3aa: CASSFPGTSVSSYNEQFF
v_gene: TRBV5-1; j_gene: TRBJ2-1; d_gene: TRBD2; abundance: .; CDR3nt: TGCGCCAGCAGCTTGGTGTGGGGCGGCGGGAGTCGGACCTACAATGAGCAGTTCTTC; CDR3aa: CASSLVWGGGSRTYNEQFF
v_gene: TRBV6-5; j_gene: TRBJ2-1; d_gene: TRBD2; abundance: .; CDR3nt: TGTGCCAGCAGCGGACTAGCGGGAGTGAATGAGCAGTTCTTC; CDR3aa: CASSGLAGVNEQFF
v_gene: TRBV4-1; j_gene: TRBJ2-5; d_gene: .; abundance: .; CDR3nt: TGCGCCAGCAGCCAAGCCGGGACACCCGAGACCCAGTACTTC; CDR3aa: CASSQAGTPETQYF
v_gene: TRBV20-1; j_gene: TRBJ2-2; d_gene: TRBD2; abundance: .; CDR3nt: TGCAGTGCTCCCGCCCCGCTAGCGGGGGGGGCGAACACCGGGGAGCTGTTTTTT; CDR3aa: CSAPAPLAGGANTGELFF
v_gene: TRBV6-1; j_gene: TRBJ2-3; d_gene: .; abundance: .; CDR3nt: TGTGCCAGCAGCCCTAGGTTTAGCACAGATACGCAGTATTTT; CDR3aa: CASSPRFSTDTQYF
v_gene: TRBV28; j_gene: TRBJ2-1; d_gene: .; abundance: few; CDR3nt: TGTGCCAGCACCTCTAGCCACAATGAGCAGTTCTTC; CDR3aa: CASTSSHNEQFF
v_gene: TRBV7-2; j_gene: TRBJ1-1; d_gene: TRBD1; abundance: many; CDR3nt: TGTGCCAGCAGTACCGGACAGGAGCGTGAAGCTTTCTTT; CDR3aa: CASSTGQEREAFF
v_gene: TRBV7-9; j_gene: TRBJ2-7; d_gene: .; abundance: .; CDR3nt: TGTGCCAGCAGCTTAGCACTAGCTTCGGGCTACGAGCAGTACTTC; CDR3aa: CASSLALASGYEQYF
v_gene: TRBV19; j_gene: TRBJ2-2; d_gene: .; abundance: few; CDR3nt: TGTGCCAGTAAGGGGAATGGAGGGTCGGTCGGGGAGCTGTTTTTT; CDR3aa: CASKGNGGSVGELFF
v_gene: TRBV28; j_gene: TRBJ1-6; d_gene: .; abundance: .; CDR3nt: TGTGCCAGCAGTTTACGCGGTCCGCTCAATTCACCCCTCCACTTT; CDR3aa: CASSLRGPLNSPLHF
v_gene: TRBV7-2; j_gene: TRBJ1-2; d_gene: .; abundance: few; CDR3nt: TGTGCCAGCAGCTCCCAGGGTTTTCTAGGCTACACCTTC; CDR3aa: CASSSQGFLGYTF
v_gene: TRBV7-3; j_gene: TRBJ2-2; d_gene: .; abundance: many; CDR3nt: TGTGCCAGCAGCTTACGAGCCGGGGAGCTGTTTTTT; CDR3aa: CASSLRAGELFF
v_gene: TRBV20-1; j_gene: TRBJ2-1; d_gene: .; abundance: few; CDR3nt: TGCAGTGCCGGGACGGGCCCCTACAATGAGCAGTTCTTC; CDR3aa: CSAGTGPYNEQFF
v_gene: TRBV12-3/TRBV12-4; j_gene: TRBJ2-7; d_gene: .; abundance: .; CDR3nt: TGTGCCAGCAGTCCCAGTGTGGGGGCAGGCGAGCAGTACTTC; CDR3aa: CASSPSVGAGEQYF
v_gene: TRBV7-2; j_gene: TRBJ2-1; d_gene: TRBD2; abundance: many; CDR3nt: TGTGCCAGCAGCTTATTACTAGCGGACAATGAGCAGTTCTTC; CDR3aa: CASSLLLADNEQFF
v_gene: TRBV7-8; j_gene: TRBJ1-1; d_gene: .; abundance: many; CDR3nt: TGTGCCAGCAGCTCCAGACCTATTGAAGCTTTCTTT; CDR3aa: CASSSRPIEAFF